Following are 3 T cell receptor beta chains from one sample sequenced in a study of blood T cell repertoires in COVID-19. TCRdb keeps only in-frame clones here, not all; method: immunoSEQ multiplex PCR. Of 90,000 to 120,000 clones listed, less than 90% are singletons. The specimen was peripheral blood. Every receptor here comes from a human donor in a cohort sampled during active COVID-19.

The sample holds a few counts of this clone. The chain is built from TRBV10-3 and TRBJ1-2; TRBD1 agrees at 11 bases. The CDR3 has 15 residues. The ends lost 6 bases at V and 8 bases at J; junction bases unmatched: 11. The germline V gene has CDR1 ENHRY and CDR2 SYGVKD. CDR3 amino acids: CAISRGQGVNFGYTF. Written as DNA, the CDR3 is TGTGCCATCAGCCGGGGACAGGGGGTAAACTTCGGCTACACCTTC.

This clone was recorded a few times. The V call is TRBV27, the J call TRBJ1-5, with D unclear. The CDR3 is 14 amino acids. Trimming pared 8 bases from V and 6 bases from J, leaving 17 bases between. The germline CDR1 and CDR2 sequences are MNHEY and SMNVEV (reference sequence). CDR3 sequence reads: CASRRRAAGQPQHF. In DNA form, the CDR3 reads TGTGCCAGCCGTCGGCGGGCCGCGGGTCAGCCCCAGCATTTT.

The chain employs TRBV9 and TRBJ2-3, with 7 positions matching TRBD1. The germline CDR1 and CDR2 sequences are SGDLS and YYNGEE. J lost 1 base, V lost 4 bases, and 12 bases had no gene match. This CDR3 is 17 amino acids long. CDR3 amino acids: CASSPTVGGAGTDTQYF. The CDR3 DNA reads as TGTGCCAGCAGCCCCACGGTAGGGGGCGCGGGCACAGATACGCAGTATTTT.